These 11 T cell receptor beta chains came from one sample sequenced in a study of PD-L1 blockade in urothelial cancer. Generated by immunoSEQ multiplex PCR, the TCRdb table keeps only in-frame clones and is missing some. The table has 75,000 to 100,000 clones, less than 85% seen once. Time point reported: peripheral blood 6 weeks after treatment start. The input for sequencing was PBMCs, taken around atezolizumab (anti-PD-L1) treatment. The receptors come from a man between 70 and 80 years old with urothelial cancer.

V and J are TRBV15 and TRBJ2-7, with TRBD2 matching over 11 bases. Germline V lookup: CDR1 LNHNV, CDR2 YYDKDF (reference sequence). V shed 2 bases, J shed 1 base, and the junction held 7 bases outside the gene matches. This CDR3 spans 17 amino acids. CDR3 DNA sequence: TGTGCCACCAGCAGACAAAATCCTAGCGGGGGGTCCTACGAGCAGTACTTC. Translating gives CATSRQNPSGGSYEQYF.

This clone has ten or more counts. This chain uses TRBV7-9 with TRBJ2-1; TRBD2 aligns across 12 bases. J gave up 7 bases and V 5 bases, and 9 bases lay outside the gene matches. CDR1 and CDR2 from the germline V gene are SEHNR and FQNEAQ (reference sequence). CDR3 length equals 16 residues. As DNA, the CDR3 is TGTGCCAGCAGCCCGACTAGCGGGAGTCGTAAGAATGAGCAGTTCTTC. It translates to CASSPTSGSRKNEQFF.

The chain uses TRBV6-1 and TRBJ1-5; D unclear. CDR1 and CDR2 (germline): MNHNS, SASEGT. The V end was cut by 2 bases, the J end by 1 base, with 9 bases between. The CDR3 runs to 15 residues. The CDR3 nucleotides are TGTGCCAGCAGTGAAATGTCCTTGAGCAATCAGCCCCAGCATTTT. Amino acids: CASSEMSLSNQPQHF.

This clone was found once. The J gene is TRBJ2-7, the V gene TRBV6-1, with 7 bases identical to TRBD1. In germline, CDR1 is MNHNS, CDR2 SASEGT. This CDR3 is 13 amino acids long. The J segment lost 2 bases and the V segment lost 7 bases, leaving 5 bases of the junction unmatched. The CDR3 region is CASIKGAPYEQYF. CDR3 bases: TGTGCCAGCATCAAGGGGGCCCCCTACGAGCAGTACTTC.

The rearrangement uses TRBV9 and TRBJ1-1, with unresolved D. Germline V gene sequence: CDR1 SGDLS, CDR2 YYNGEE. This CDR3 is 14 amino acids long. V was clipped by 0 bases and J by 0 bases, with 6 bases between them. The CDR3 DNA is TGTGCCAGCAGCGTAGGGTGGCTGAACACTGAAGCTTTCTTT. Amino acids: CASSVGWLNTEAFF.

This clone was counted a few times. The gene calls are TRBV5-6 and TRBJ2-7; no reliable D call. Trimming pared 7 bases from V and 0 bases from J, leaving 14 bases between. Germline values: CDR1 SGHDT, CDR2 YYEEEE. CDR3 length equals 14 residues. CDR3 loop: CASQEKPYSYEQYF. CDR3 sequence (DNA): TGTGCCAGCCAGGAAAAACCGTACTCCTACGAGCAGTACTTC.

The chain carries TRBV11-3 and TRBJ2-2; D is uncertain. V was cut by 1 base and J by 7 bases, with 13 bases left in between. Per germline, CDR1 SGHNT and CDR2 YENEEA. CDR3 size: 15 residues. The CDR3 DNA sequence: TGTGCCAGCAGCTTAGGGGTAGTTGGAGTCGGGGAGCTGTTTTTT. Its protein is CASSLGVVGVGELFF. Based on the CDR3 plus reference TRBV11-3 and TRBJ2-2, the full variable domain is EAGVVQSPRYKIIEKKQPVAFWCNPISGHNTLYWYLQNLGQGPELLIRYENEEAVDDSQLPKDRFSAERLKGVDSTLKIQPAELGDSAVYLCASSLGVVGVGELFFGEGSRLTVL.

This clone has ten or more counts. This sequence joins TRBV7-9 and TRBJ2-1; tentatively, D is TRBD2 (5 bases). CDR1 is SEHNR, CDR2 FQNEAQ, per germline (reference sequence). There are 15 residues in the CDR3. Trimming shortened V by 5 bases and J by 2 bases, and 13 bases separated the two germline ends. The CDR3 coding sequence is TGTGCCAGCAGCATGAGCGGAGGCGCCTACAATGAGCAGTTCTTC. Its protein product is CASSMSGGAYNEQFF.

This clone was counted between two and nine times. The gene calls are TRBV28 and TRBJ2-4; the match to TRBD2 covers 9 bases. In germline, CDR1 is MDHEN, CDR2 SYDVKM. V gave up 1 base and J gave up 4 bases; unmatched junction bases: 5. There are 16 residues in the CDR3. CDR3 loop: CASSLYSGGIKNIQYF. CDR3 DNA sequence: TGTGCCAGCAGTTTATACAGCGGGGGGATTAAAAACATTCAGTACTTC.

The V gene is TRBV6-5, the J gene TRBJ2-5; TRBD2 agrees at 7 bases. Trimming at V came to 2 bases and at J to 1 base, leaving 1 base not matched to a gene. The CDR3 runs 14 residues. Germline CDR1 MNHEY, CDR2 SVGAGI. The DNA for the CDR3 is TGTGCCAGCAGTTACCGCGGGGGCCAAGAGACCCAGTACTTC. Amino acids: CASSYRGGQETQYF.

This clone was seen more than once but under ten times. The chain uses TRBV4-1 and TRBJ1-5; a possible D gene is TRBD1 (6 bases). Trimming took off 4 bases at V and 3 bases at J, with 10 bases between the two ends. This CDR3 contains 14 residues. CDR1 is MGHRA, CDR2 YSYEKL, per germline. Written as DNA, the CDR3 is TGCGCCAGCAGCCTGGGACACCCCAATCAGCCCCAGCATTTT. Its protein product is CASSLGHPNQPQHF.